The 25 T cell receptor beta chains in this list originate from one sample, sequenced in a study of radiation and T cells in renal cell carcinoma. The assay was immunoSEQ multiplex PCR, and TCRdb's table has in-frame clones only and misses some. The sample carries 150,000 to 190,000 clones, roughly 89% recorded once. Stated time point: blood 2 weeks post-SBRT. Sample treatment: 15 Gy SBRT to primary tumor, nephrectomy 4 weeks later. The sequencing used blood, collected from a patient whose treatment included radiotherapy and nephrectomy. All receptors come from a woman between 45 and 65 years old with renal cell carcinoma.

This clone was counted a few times. The chain uses TRBV9 and TRBJ1-1; D call uncertain. This CDR3 is built from 15 residues. V shed 4 bases and J shed 4 bases, with 17 bases lying between them. Germline CDR1 reads SGDLS; CDR2 reads YYNGEE. CDR3 sequence reads: CASSTRLTEGTEAFF. Written as DNA, the CDR3 is TGTGCCAGCAGCACTCGACTTACAGAGGGCACTGAAGCTTTCTTT.

The chain has TRBV29-1 and TRBJ2-3, with no clear D. The CDR3 extends over 15 amino acids. V lost 3 bases, J lost 6 bases, and 19 bases lay in between. Germline lookup yields CDR1 SQVTM and CDR2 ANQGSEA. DNA for the CDR3: TGCAGCGTTGACGCCGGCCCCCCTCCCCGGGATACGCAGTATTTT. It codes for CSVDAGPPPRDTQYF.

The chain links TRBV19 to TRBJ1-4; weak D call: TRBD1 (5 bases). CDR3 length: 15 amino acids. V was pared by 5 bases and J by 8 bases, with 18 bases between. Germline CDR1 reads LNHDA; CDR2 reads SQIVND (reference sequence). CDR3: CASSYRGFVGEKLFF. CDR3 sequence (DNA): TGTGCCAGTAGTTATAGGGGATTTGTAGGCGAAAAACTGTTTTTT. Based on the CDR3 plus reference TRBV19 and TRBJ1-4, the full variable domain is DGGITQSPKYLFRKEGQNVTLSCEQNLNHDAMYWYRQDPGQGLRLIYYSQIVNDFQKGDIAEGYSVSREKKESFPLTVTSAQKNPTAFYLCASSYRGFVGEKLFFGSGTQLSVL.

The V gene is TRBV19, the J gene TRBJ1-1; D is unresolved. CDR1 and CDR2 from the germline V gene are LNHDA and SQIVND (reference sequence). CDR3 length equals 15 residues. Trimming took off 1 base at V and 2 bases at J, with 11 bases between the two ends. The DNA of the CDR3 is TGTGCCAGTAGTATAGGCTGGGTCGGAAACACTGAAGCTTTCTTT. It specifies CASSIGWVGNTEAFF.

V usage is TRBV28 and J usage is TRBJ1-2; TRBD1 agrees at 7 bases. This CDR3 contains 14 residues. V gave up 6 bases and J gave up 3 bases; unmatched junction bases: 7. The germline V gene has CDR1 MDHEN and CDR2 SYDVKM. In DNA, the CDR3 is TGTGCCAGCAGCCCTGACAGGGAGGACTATGGCTACACCTTC. Protein product: CASSPDREDYGYTF.

The V and J genes are TRBV5-1 and TRBJ2-5, with 11 bases identical to TRBD1. After removal of 4 bases from V and 1 base from J, the junction contained 6 bases not matched to a gene. The CDR3 is made up of 16 amino acids. CDR1 is SGHRS, CDR2 YFSETQ, per germline. The CDR3 sequence is CASSDTGTGGQETQYF. CDR3 in DNA: TGCGCCAGCAGCGATACCGGGACAGGGGGCCAAGAGACCCAGTACTTC. The full variable domain, with the rest looked up from reference TRBV5-1 and TRBJ2-5, is KAGVTQTPRYLIKTRGQQVTLSCSPISGHRSVSWYQQTPGQGLQFLFEYFSETQRNKGNFPGRFSGRQFSNSRSEMNVSTLELGDSALYLCASSDTGTGGQETQYFGPGTRLLVL.

The chain employs TRBV18 and TRBJ1-5, with D possibly TRBD1 on 6 matching bases. The length of the CDR3 is 15 residues. CDR1 is KGHSH, CDR2 LQKENI, per germline. V lost 3 bases and J lost 1, with 10 bases in between. Here the CDR3 DNA reads TGTGCCAGCTCACCGCAACAGGGAAGCAATCAGCCCCAGCATTTT. It specifies CASSPQQGSNQPQHF.

The chain recombines TRBV11-2 with TRBJ2-3; D call uncertain. Trimming removed 2 bases at V and 4 bases at J, with 7 bases between. CDR3 length: 13 residues. Germline V gene lookup returns CDR1 SGHAT and CDR2 FQNNGV. The CDR3 nucleotides read TGTGCCAGCAGCTTAAATGGGCCAGATACGCAGTATTTT. It translates to CASSLNGPDTQYF.

The rearrangement uses TRBV2 and TRBJ2-7; TRBD1 is a possible D gene (6 bases). The germline gives CDR1 SNHLY, CDR2 FYNNEI. There are 12 residues in the CDR3. V lost 7 bases, J lost 6 bases, and 13 bases lay in between. This CDR3 is CASISDSAEQYF. The CDR3 DNA reads TGTGCCAGCATTTCGGACAGCGCCGAGCAGTACTTC.

V is TRBV25-1 and J is TRBJ2-7; TRBD2 is a possible D gene (6 bases). The germline V gene has CDR1 MGHDK and CDR2 SYGVNS. The CDR3 consists of 15 residues. V was cut by 7 bases and J by 1 base, with 17 bases left in between. The CDR3 region has the DNA TGTGCCAGCAAGCCTGCGGGATCCCTTTCCTACGAGCAGTACTTC. It translates to CASKPAGSLSYEQYF.

V gene TRBV6-5 combines with J gene TRBJ1-4; no clear D gene. CDR3 length equals 14 residues. Trimming shortened V by 2 bases and J by 7 bases, and 11 bases separated the two germline ends. Germline V gene sequence: CDR1 MNHEY, CDR2 SVGAGI. CDR3 DNA: TGTGCCAGCAGTTACGAGGTTTACGGTGAAAAACTGTTTTTT. It translates to CASSYEVYGEKLFF.

CDR3 bases: TGTGCCACCAGCAGCCCCGGCCGGGGCTACGAGCAGTACTTC. Translated, it gives CATSSPGRGYEQYF. This rearrangement joins TRBV15 to TRBJ2-7; TRBD2 is a possible D gene (5 bases). Between the trimmed V and J ends, which lost 3 bases and 3 bases, there was a span of 12 bases. There are 14 residues in the CDR3. Germline CDR1 reads LNHNV; CDR2 reads YYDKDF (reference sequence).

The CDR3 region is CASSEQPVNSPLHF. As DNA, the CDR3 is TGTGCCAGCAGTGAACAACCGGTAAATTCACCCCTCCACTTT. The chain uses TRBV6-1 and TRBJ1-6; D gene unclear. Germline loops: CDR1 MNHNS, CDR2 SASEGT. The CDR3 is made up of 14 amino acids. V was trimmed by 2 bases and J by 7 bases, leaving 9 bases between them.

The chain carries TRBV2 and TRBJ1-6; D gene ambiguous. CDR3 length: 13 amino acids. In germline, CDR1 is SNHLY, CDR2 FYNNEI. With 8 bases removed from V and 1 base from J, the gap between germline ends came to 6 bases. As DNA, the CDR3 is TGTGCCAGCGACGGTTCCTATAATTCACCCCTCCACTTT. Its protein product is CASDGSYNSPLHF.

CDR3 sequence reads: CASSPGTAGNTIYF. The CDR3 region has the DNA TGTGCCAGCTCACCCGGGACAGCTGGAAACACCATATATTTT. The gene calls are TRBV18 and TRBJ1-3; 7 nucleotides align to TRBD1. The germline CDR1 and CDR2 sequences are KGHSH and LQKENI. The V gene end was trimmed by 3 bases and the J gene end by 2 bases; junction bases not matched to a gene: 1. The CDR3 length is 14 residues.

This clone was counted only a few times. Other DNA sequences from this sample encode an identical CDR3 as well. The chain is built from TRBV7-9 and TRBJ1-2, with 7 bases fitting TRBD1. V lost 3 bases, J lost 4 bases, and 2 bases stayed unmatched. Germline V CDR1 and CDR2: SEHNR, FQNEAQ (reference sequence). The CDR3 loop spans 13 amino acids. This chain's CDR3 is CASSLGQFYGYTF. CDR3 coding DNA: TGTGCCAGCAGCTTGGGACAGTTCTATGGCTACACCTTC.

CDR3 bases: TGTGCCAGCAGCTTAGCTACAGGGCCTCACGGCTACACCTTC. As protein: CASSLATGPHGYTF. The gene calls are TRBV7-2 and TRBJ1-2, with a tentative D call TRBD1 (6 bases). This CDR3 region has 14 residues. Per the germline V gene, CDR1 is SGHTA and CDR2 is FQGNSA. Trimming pared 0 bases from V and 8 bases from J, leaving 13 bases between.

In its sample, this clone was seen once. The chain joins TRBV6-6 to TRBJ2-7; 7 bases map to TRBD2. CDR1 is MNHNY, CDR2 SVGAGI, per germline (reference sequence). The CDR3 contains 12 residues. V trimming: 6 bases; J trimming: 4 bases; junction bases outside the gene matches: 3. The chain's CDR3 is CASSKGGYEQYF. DNA of the CDR3: TGTGCCAGCAGCAAGGGAGGGTACGAGCAGTACTTC.

The chain joins TRBV2 to TRBJ2-1; D is undetermined. V lost 6 bases and J lost 3, with 9 bases in between. CDR3 size: 13 residues. From germline, CDR1 is SNHLY and CDR2 FYNNEI. CDR3 sequence: CASSLDNYNEQFF. CDR3 coding DNA: TGTGCCAGCAGCCTAGACAACTACAATGAGCAGTTCTTC.

The rearrangement uses TRBV5-8 and TRBJ1-2; D gene uncertain. The V end lost 4 bases, the J end lost 8 bases, and 18 bases lay between the germline ends. The CDR3 has 14 residues. The germline V gene encodes CDR1 SGHTS and CDR2 YDEGEE. Written as DNA, the CDR3 is TGTGCCAGCAGCGCGAGCTATTCGAGGAGGGGCTACACCTTC. Amino acids: CASSASYSRRGYTF.

V usage is TRBV9 and J usage is TRBJ1-1, with D possibly matching TRBD1 (6 bases). Trimming pared 2 bases from V and 10 bases from J, leaving 18 bases between. Germline V gene sequence: CDR1 SGDLS, CDR2 YYNGEE. The CDR3 has 14 amino acids. This CDR3 reads CASSVRAQGARAFF. The CDR3 DNA follows: TGTGCCAGCAGCGTGAGGGCACAGGGTGCTCGAGCTTTCTTT.

The rearrangement joins TRBV4-2 to TRBJ1-5; weak D call: TRBD1 (5 bases). In germline, CDR1 is LGHNA, CDR2 YNFKEQ. V was trimmed by 0 bases and J by 7 bases, leaving 19 bases between them. This CDR3 spans 17 amino acids. CDR3 region: CASSQDLTPPKGQPQHF. CDR3 nucleotide sequence: TGTGCCAGCAGCCAAGATCTAACACCACCCAAGGGGCAGCCCCAGCATTTT.

The V gene is TRBV19, the J gene TRBJ1-5; 9 nucleotides match TRBD1. Germline V CDR1 and CDR2: LNHDA, SQIVND (reference sequence). The CDR3 sequence is 17 residues long. V lost 5 bases, J lost 2 bases, and 10 bases stayed unmatched. CDR3 DNA: TGTGCCAGTAGTGCCTGGTGGGGACAGGGCGGCAATCAGCCCCAGCATTTT. Amino acids: CASSAWWGQGGNQPQHF.

The V and J genes are TRBV6-1 and TRBJ1-1; D not certain. The CDR3 contains 12 residues. CDR1 MNHNS and CDR2 SASEGT come from the germline V gene. V was cut by 6 bases and J by 4 bases, with 9 bases left in between. The CDR3 loop is CASRVQVTEAFF. The CDR3 bases are TGTGCCAGCAGGGTTCAGGTCACTGAAGCTTTCTTT.

This chain joins TRBV19 and TRBJ2-5; weak D call: TRBD2 (5 bases). In germline, CDR1 is LNHDA, CDR2 SQIVND (reference sequence). Trimming took off 1 base at V and 5 bases at J, with 17 bases between the two ends. The length of the CDR3 is 16 residues. CDR3 coding DNA: TGTGCCAGTAGTATAGCGATCGGGGAGTACGGGGAGACCCAGTACTTC. It yields the protein CASSIAIGEYGETQYF.